This record concerns one T cell receptor beta chain sequence. Antigen: not known. Primers included in the PCR were 60 Vbeta and 13 Jbeta primers. Repertoires were generated with immunoSEQ multiplex PCR, while TCRdb's copy carries only in-frame clones and drops some. The profile shows 150,000 to 200,000 clones, more than 75% of them singletons. These data are taken from a study of cytomegalovirus exposure and HLA in healthy donors. Background on the study: A preliminary data release comprised tens of millions of unique TCRs obtained from HLA-typed donors.

The CDR3 is made up of 15 amino acids. Germline V lookup: CDR1 SNHLY, CDR2 FYNNEI. The trim removed 7 bases at V and 3 bases at J, leaving 8 bases unmatched. General study points: CMV serostatus alone was available as immune exposure information. In a later analysis, HLA-associated TCR beta chains were more clonally expanded than equally common others. 87-base-pair reads could not separate some V segments, including TRBV6-2 and TRBV6-3.

This clonotype was obtained from a young woman in good health and CMV-seronegative. Sequencing was performed on PBMCs. This chain uses TRBV2 with TRBJ1-5; 8 bases match TRBD1. The CDR3 DNA reads TGTGCCAGCACCGGGCCAGGGGGCCCCAATCAGCCCCAGCATTTT. Protein product: CASTGPGGPNQPQHF.